What follows are 21 T cell receptor beta chains derived from one specimen sequenced in a study of low-dose radiotherapy and immunotherapy resistance in tumors. Time point denoted: after trial treatment. Treatment: LDRT plus nivolumab, ipilimumab, low-dose cyclophosphamide and aspirin (RACIN trial). TRAV- and TRBV-specific primers primed first-strand cDNA, covering alpha and beta chains. PCR amplification of the TCRs was performed with Phusion for 20 to 25 PCR cycles, and it relied on a constant-region primer together with a V-primer adapter. One entry per CDR3 protein results from TCRdb running MiXCR on the reads. The repertoire holds 95,000 to 100,000 distinct CDR3 sequences, with 20% to 25% as singletons. The material sequenced was PBMCs, taken after low-dose radiotherapy plus immunotherapy. These receptors were obtained from a male donor with prostate cancer.

This clonotype was counted many times. The chain carries TRBV5-4 and TRBJ2-3; possibly TRBD1 for D (7 bases). With 4 bases removed from V and 5 bases from J, the gap between germline ends came to 17 bases. The germline V gene has CDR1 SGHNT and CDR2 YYREEE (reference sequence). The CDR3 spans 15 residues. The CDR3 is CASSPPGGRVDTQYF. As DNA, the CDR3 is TGTGCCAGCAGCCCGCCAGGGGGGAGAGTAGATACGCAGTATTTT.

This clonotype was detected ten times or more. The chain couples TRBV6-1 to TRBJ2-2, with D tentatively TRBD1 (5 bases). CDR1 and CDR2 from the germline V gene are MNHNS and SASEGT. CDR3 length: 17 residues. The germline V and J ends were trimmed by 6 bases and 0 bases, with 17 bases remaining between them. The DNA of the CDR3 is TGTGCCAGCAGCCTGAATAAGGGGATTTCGAACACCGGGGAGCTGTTTTTT. Translated: CASSLNKGISNTGELFF.

At least ten counts were recorded for this clonotype. V is TRBV27 and J is TRBJ1-1; D may be TRBD1 (6 bases). With 5 bases removed from V and 7 bases from J, the gap between germline ends came to 14 bases. The V gene's germline CDR1 is MNHEY and CDR2 SMNVEV (reference sequence). The CDR3 runs 13 residues. The CDR3 sequence is CASSTNRAGEAFF. In DNA form, the CDR3 reads TGTGCCAGCAGTACAAACAGGGCTGGTGAAGCTTTCTTT.

The genes are TRBV28 and TRBJ2-7, with D uncertain. There are 17 residues in the CDR3. Germline values: CDR1 MDHEN, CDR2 SYDVKM. V lost 4 bases, J lost 2 bases, and 21 bases lay in between. CDR3 DNA sequence: TGTGCCAGCAGTTCTGGACCCTATCCATTACTTACCTACGAGCAGTACTTC. As protein: CASSSGPYPLLTYEQYF.

This clonotype occurred many times. J is TRBJ2-7 and V is TRBV20-1; D remains unclear. There are 13 residues in the CDR3. The ends were cut back, 2 bases at V and 0 bases at J, with 8 bases in the middle. CDR1 is DFQATT and CDR2 is SNEGSKA in the germline V gene (reference sequence). In DNA, the CDR3 is TGCAGTGCTAGATGGGGTAACTCCTACGAGCAGTACTTC. It translates to CSARWGNSYEQYF.

This clonotype occurred many times. The chain links TRBV7-8 to TRBJ2-5, with 8 positions matching TRBD2. Germline-derived CDR1 and CDR2 are SGHVS and FQNEAQ. V lost 0 bases and J lost 2; bases outside the gene matches: 8. The CDR3 has 17 residues. CDR3 sequence reads: CASSLAVSGEQQETQYF. The DNA of the CDR3 is TGTGCCAGCAGCTTAGCTGTTAGCGGGGAACAACAAGAGACCCAGTACTTC.

This clonotype has more than one count but fewer than ten. The chain links TRBV18 to TRBJ1-1; D is perhaps TRBD1 (6 bases). Germline lookup yields CDR1 KGHSH and CDR2 LQKENI. Trimming took 5 bases from V and 2 from J, leaving 12 bases between them. This CDR3 spans 14 amino acids. This CDR3 is CASSAGQTNTEAFF. The DNA for the CDR3 is TGTGCCAGCTCAGCCGGACAGACAAACACTGAAGCTTTCTTT.

This clonotype has ten or more counts. This chain joins TRBV29-1 and TRBJ1-1, with D unclear. Germline CDR1 SQVTM, CDR2 ANQGSEA. The length of the CDR3 is 13 residues. V was shortened by 7 bases and J by 0 bases, with 12 bases between the two germline ends. The CDR3 reads CSAGRLLNTEAFF. The CDR3 DNA sequence: TGCAGCGCTGGGAGGCTGCTGAACACTGAAGCTTTCTTT.

In its sample, this clonotype was seen many times. The chain carries TRBV3-1 and TRBJ2-1; a possible D gene is TRBD2 (5 bases). V gave up 2 bases and J gave up 9 bases, with 11 bases separating them. Germline loops: CDR1 LGHDT, CDR2 YNNKEL (reference sequence). The CDR3 is made up of 13 amino acids. In nucleotides, the CDR3 is TGTGCCAGCAGCCAATACACGGCGGGTGAGCAGTTCTTC. As protein: CASSQYTAGEQFF.

This clonotype was found many times. The chain combines TRBV5-6 with TRBJ2-3; D remains unclear. V lost 1 base to trimming and J lost 2 bases, with 5 bases between them. The CDR3 consists of 13 residues. Germline lookup yields CDR1 SGHDT and CDR2 YYEEEE. CDR3 nucleotides: TGTGCCAGCAGCTTGCCAGCCACAGATACGCAGTATTTT. Amino acid sequence: CASSLPATDTQYF.

In the case of this clonotype: One junction end does not reproduce the germline sequence, and a read error may be involved. J is TRBJ2-7 and V is TRBV7-2; D is undetermined. This CDR3 contains 15 residues. Germline CDR1 SGHTA, CDR2 FQGNSA. The CDR3 reads CASSPTASLGYEQHF. The CDR3 nucleotides are TGTGCCAGCAGCCCTACCGCGTCTCTGGGCTACGAGCAGCACTTC. Full variable domain (remainder filled in from reference TRBV7-2 and TRBJ2-7): GAGVSQSPSNKVTEKGKDVELRCDPISGHTALYWYRQSLGQGLEFLIYFQGNSAPDKSGLPSDRFSAERTGGSVSTLTIQRTQQEDSAVYLCASSPTASLGYEQHFGPGTRLTVT.

The rearrangement uses TRBV5-1 and TRBJ1-6; TRBD1 is a possible D gene (5 bases). V dropped 4 bases and J dropped 10 bases, with 15 bases sitting between them. In germline, CDR1 is SGHRS, CDR2 YFSETQ. The CDR3 length is 14 residues. CDR3 region: CASSRAGTGSPLHF. CDR3 DNA sequence: TGCGCCAGCAGCCGGGCCGGGACTGGGTCACCCCTCCACTTT.

This clonotype was observed at least ten times. This chain connects TRBV29-1 to TRBJ2-2; D possibly corresponds to TRBD1 (7 bases). Deletions cut 4 bases from V and 6 bases from J, with 18 bases between. This CDR3 comprises 15 residues. Per germline, CDR1 SQVTM and CDR2 ANQGSEA. The CDR3 DNA follows: TGCAGCGTTGTTCTAGGCAGGGGGGTTTCCGGGGAGCTGTTTTTT. Translation gives CSVVLGRGVSGELFF.

This clonotype was detected only a few times. This chain connects TRBV30 to TRBJ2-7; D is ambiguous. Trimming cost V 0 bases and J 4 bases, with 10 bases left between them. This CDR3 region has 13 residues. Germline CDR1 is GTSNPN and CDR2 is SVGIG (reference sequence). This CDR3 is CAWSVVMGYEQYF. The CDR3, as DNA: TGTGCCTGGAGTGTAGTTATGGGATACGAGCAGTACTTC.

There are many counts of this clonotype. The chain has TRBV24-1 and TRBJ2-3; D not certain. The CDR3 consists of 12 residues. The germline V gene encodes CDR1 KGHDR and CDR2 SFDVKD. V was trimmed by 12 bases and J by 5 bases, leaving 14 bases between them. Written as DNA, the CDR3 is TGTGCCCAACGTTGGGTCCAAGATACGCAGTATTTT. Encoded protein: CAQRWVQDTQYF.

Details on this clonotype: A much larger clonotype is one base distant, so this may be a read error. The chain links TRBV20-1 to TRBJ2-7; 10 positions match TRBD1. V lost 8 bases to trimming and J lost 2 bases; unmatched junction nucleotides: 9. Germline V gene lookup returns CDR1 DFQATT and CDR2 SNEGSKA (reference sequence). This CDR3 spans 14 amino acids. CDR3 in amino acids: CSPISGTGAYEQYF. CDR3 DNA sequence: TGCAGTCCTATCTCCGGGACAGGGGCCTACGAGCAGTACTTC.

V gene TRBV29-1 combines with J gene TRBJ2-1, with 10 nucleotides matching TRBD1. Trimming cost V 7 bases and J 10 bases; bases outside gene matches: 7. CDR3 length: 12 residues. The V gene's germline CDR1 is SQVTM and CDR2 ANQGSEA. The CDR3 reads CSAPGQGTEQFF. The CDR3 bases are TGCAGCGCGCCGGGACAGGGGACAGAGCAGTTCTTC.

In the case of this clonotype: The junction shows a germline mismatch at one end, possibly a read error. This chain's CDR3 is CTSSFRTDLSYNEQFF. In DNA form, the CDR3 reads TGTACCAGCAGCTTCCGGACGGATTTGAGCTACAATGAGCAGTTCTTC. The chain employs TRBV5-6 and TRBJ2-1; D gene ambiguous. The CDR3 is 16 residues long. The germline CDR1 and CDR2 sequences are SGHDT and YYEEEE.

A remark on this clonotype: This likely stems from a read error, as it lies one base from a far larger clone. V gene TRBV12-3 or TRBV12-4 combines with J gene TRBJ1-3, with no clear D. The V gene lost 6 bases and the J gene lost 0 bases, with 9 bases spanning the gap. CDR3 length: 14 residues. The CDR3 sequence is CASRTSISGNTIYF. CDR3 in DNA: TGTGCCAGCAGAACGAGTATCTCTGGAAACACCATATATTTT.

The genes are TRBV6-2 or TRBV6-3 and TRBJ1-6; perhaps TRBD1 as D (5 bases). Per germline, CDR1 MNHEY and CDR2 SVGEGT. The V end lost 6 bases, the J end lost 7 bases, and 13 bases lay between the germline ends. This CDR3 has 14 amino acids. CDR3 nucleotide sequence: TGTGCCAGCAGGCGGGACGGATCCAATTCACCCCTCCACTTT. It yields the protein CASRRDGSNSPLHF.

At least ten counts were recorded for this clonotype. The chain combines TRBV7-8 with TRBJ1-1; TRBD1 agrees at 11 bases. Unmatched junction bases numbered 12, after V lost 5 bases and J lost 1 base. The CDR3 spans 18 residues. The germline V gene encodes CDR1 SGHVS and CDR2 FQNEAQ. The CDR3 nucleotides are TGTGCCAGCAGCCCGGACAGGGGGCCGATCCGGAGGAACACTGAAGCTTTCTTT. It encodes CASSPDRGPIRRNTEAFF.